These 9 T cell receptor beta chains were sequenced from one sample in a study of cytomegalovirus exposure and HLA in healthy donors. Use of 60 Vbeta and 13 Jbeta primers characterized the PCR. Assay used: immunoSEQ multiplex PCR; TCRdb lists only in-frame clones, some missing. The sample consists of around 99,000 clones, about four fifths of them appearing once. The sample comprised PBMCs. Receptors originate from a young man in good health and CMV-seropositive.

The chain carries TRBV5-6 and TRBJ2-7; 8 positions match TRBD2. The CDR3 consists of 13 residues. The V gene end was trimmed by 2 bases and the J gene end by 7 bases; junction bases not matched to a gene: 5. CDR1 is SGHDT and CDR2 is YYEEEE in the germline V gene. The CDR3 loop is CASSFGGAREQYF. The DNA of the CDR3 is TGTGCCAGCAGCTTCGGGGGGGCCAGGGAGCAGTACTTC. Looking up the rest from reference TRBV5-6 and TRBJ2-7 gives the full variable domain: DAGVTQSPTHLIKTRGQQVTLRCSPKSGHDTVSWYQQALGQGPQFIFQYYEEEERQRGNFPDRFSGHQFPNYSSELNVNALLLGDSALYLCASSFGGAREQYFGPGTRLTVT.

This chain connects TRBV2 to TRBJ1-1, with TRBD1 as a possible D gene (6 bases). The germline V and J ends were trimmed by 5 bases and 1 base, with 11 bases remaining between them. CDR1 is SNHLY, CDR2 FYNNEI, per germline. This CDR3 contains 14 residues. Here the CDR3 reads CASSNGQQNTEAFF. DNA for the CDR3: TGTGCCAGCAGTAATGGACAGCAGAACACTGAAGCTTTCTTT. Complete variable domain (other parts from reference TRBV2 and TRBJ1-1): EPEVTQTPSHQVTQMGQEVILRCVPISNHLYFYWYRQILGQKVEFLVSFYNNEISEKSEIFDDQFSVERPDGSNFTLKIRSTKLEDSAMYFCASSNGQQNTEAFFGQGTRLTVV.

This clone has a handful of counts. The genes are TRBV18 and TRBJ2-5; a possible D gene is TRBD1 (5 bases). Deletions cut 3 bases from V and 4 bases from J, with 18 bases between. CDR1 and CDR2 from the germline V gene are KGHSH and LQKENI. CDR3 size: 16 residues. CDR3 sequence reads: CASSPPGQGNSETQYF. For the CDR3, the DNA is TGTGCCAGCTCACCCCCCGGCCAGGGTAATTCAGAGACCCAGTACTTC.

This chain links TRBV10-3 with TRBJ2-7; no clear D. The CDR3 covers 14 residues. Trimming took off 0 bases at V and 1 base at J, with 7 bases between the two ends. Looked up from germline, CDR1 is ENHRY and CDR2 is SYGVKD. CDR3 nucleotides: TGTGCCATCAGTGAGTCACCGAGGTCCTACGAGCAGTACTTC. Its protein product is CAISESPRSYEQYF.

The rearrangement uses TRBV7-9 and TRBJ1-1; weak D call: TRBD1 (6 bases). Trimming took off 3 bases at V and 3 bases at J, with 20 bases between the two ends. This CDR3 spans 17 amino acids. CDR1 is SEHNR, CDR2 FQNEAQ, per germline (reference sequence). CDR3 DNA sequence: TGTGCCAGCAGCTTCTTAGAAGGGGAGTGGGGGCACACTGAAGCTTTCTTT. This sequence encodes CASSFLEGEWGHTEAFF.

The chain employs TRBV19 and TRBJ1-1, with D unresolved. Germline V gene lookup returns CDR1 LNHDA and CDR2 SQIVND (reference sequence). Trimming left V 2 bases short and J 9 bases short, with 13 bases between. The CDR3 extends over 13 amino acids. CDR3 DNA: TGTGCCAGTAGTATAAAGAGTGATCGAAAAGCTTTCTTT. Translating it yields CASSIKSDRKAFF.

This clone was picked up a small number of times. The chain links TRBV25-1 to TRBJ2-1; a weak D match, TRBD1 (5 bases). This CDR3 is 13 amino acids long. Germline CDR1 MGHDK, CDR2 SYGVNS. Between the trimmed V and J ends, which lost 4 bases and 4 bases, there was a span of 8 bases. CDR3 loop: CASSVQEYNEQFF. CDR3 sequence (DNA): TGTGCCAGCAGTGTACAGGAGTACAATGAGCAGTTCTTC.

The J gene is TRBJ2-3, the V gene TRBV7-9; 8 bases map to TRBD1. The CDR3 runs to 14 residues. The germline gives CDR1 SEHNR, CDR2 FQNEAQ (reference sequence). The ends lost 6 bases at V and 4 bases at J; junction bases unmatched: 6. Written as DNA, the CDR3 is TGTGCCAGCAGAGATATGGACAGGGCAGATACGCAGTATTTT. It encodes CASRDMDRADTQYF.

The CDR3: CASSWGGQGANEQYF. The CDR3, as DNA: TGTGCCAGCAGCTGGGGGGGACAGGGGGCTAACGAGCAGTACTTC. The chain links TRBV5-4 to TRBJ2-7; 12 bases map to TRBD1. Per the germline V gene, CDR1 is SGHNT and CDR2 is YYREEE (reference sequence). J lost 5 bases, V lost 3 bases, and 6 bases had no gene match. There are 15 residues in the CDR3.